A single sample is the source of the 9 T cell receptor beta chains below, sequenced in a study of T cell clones after liver transplantation. The method was immunoSEQ multiplex PCR; TCRdb's version includes in-frame clones alone and lacks a portion of them. The sample yields some 120,000 clones, 90% seen once. The starting material was CD4+ T cells from blood, obtained 12 months after liver transplant. Source of these receptors: a human patient who received a liver transplant. Some T cells may have originated in the graft donor.

CDR3 loop: CASSPAGLDTEAFF. The DNA for the CDR3 is TGCGCCAGCTCCCCGGCAGGGTTGGACACTGAAGCTTTCTTT. The chain couples TRBV5-1 to TRBJ1-1; D is possibly TRBD1 (5 bases). Germline lookup yields CDR1 SGHRS and CDR2 YFSETQ. The ends were cut back, 7 bases at V and 3 bases at J, with 16 bases in the middle. The length of the CDR3 is 14 residues. The full variable domain, in which reference TRBV5-1 and TRBJ1-1 provide the parts outside the CDR3, is KAGVTQTPRYLIKTRGQQVTLSCSPISGHRSVSWYQQTPGQGLQFLFEYFSETQRNKGNFPGRFSGRQFSNSRSEMNVSTLELGDSALYLCASSPAGLDTEAFFGQGTRLTVV.

V and J are TRBV5-1 and TRBJ2-1; 16 bases agree with TRBD2. Germline values: CDR1 SGHRS, CDR2 YFSETQ. The CDR3 length is 15 residues. With 4 bases clipped from V and 7 bases from J, the junction kept 2 bases outside the gene matches. CDR3 coding DNA: TGCGCCAGCAGCCAGGGACTAGCGGGAGGGAATGAGCAGTTCTTC. This translates into CASSQGLAGGNEQFF.

This clone was found once. This chain's CDR3 is CASSLGRHQGGSYEQYF. DNA of the CDR3: TGTGCCAGCAGCTTAGGAAGACACCAGGGAGGTTCCTACGAGCAGTACTTC. The genes are TRBV7-2 and TRBJ2-7, with D tentatively TRBD2 (6 bases). CDR1 is SGHTA and CDR2 is FQGNSA in the germline V gene. V was cut by 1 base and J by 1 base, with 17 bases left in between. The CDR3 spans 17 residues.

This clone has a handful of counts. This rearrangement joins TRBV11-2 to TRBJ2-4, with D unresolved. The germline V gene has CDR1 SGHAT and CDR2 FQNNGV. V was shortened by 0 bases and J by 3 bases, with 15 bases between the two germline ends. The CDR3 covers 17 residues. The CDR3 here is CASSLEAATLDKNIQYF. In DNA form, the CDR3 reads TGTGCCAGCAGCTTAGAGGCGGCTACCCTAGACAAAAACATTCAGTACTTC.

V and J are TRBV2 and TRBJ1-2; 8 bases are a match to TRBD1. The V segment lost 3 bases and the J segment 4 bases; nucleotides outside the gene matches: 4. The germline V gene has CDR1 SNHLY and CDR2 FYNNEI. This CDR3 comprises 14 residues. The CDR3 protein is CASSDPGQGYGYTF. The CDR3 bases are TGTGCCAGCAGTGACCCAGGACAGGGCTATGGCTACACCTTC.

The gene calls are TRBV19 and TRBJ2-1, with TRBD2 as a possible D gene (6 bases). The CDR3 has 15 residues. Germline CDR1 reads LNHDA; CDR2 reads SQIVND (reference sequence). Trimming removed 3 bases at V and 3 bases at J, with 12 bases between. CDR3 in DNA: TGTGCCAGTAGTATTTCCGGGACTGACTACAATGAGCAGTTCTTC. Translated: CASSISGTDYNEQFF.

The genes are TRBV25-1 and TRBJ2-1; 11 bases line up with TRBD2. V shed 2 bases, J shed 9 bases, and the junction held 9 bases outside the gene matches. From germline, CDR1 is MGHDK and CDR2 SYGVNS. The CDR3 length is 16 residues. In DNA, the CDR3 is TGTGCCAGCAGTGAAGCGACTAGCGGGATAAGGCGTGAGCAGTTCTTC. Translation gives CASSEATSGIRREQFF.

The V call is TRBV4-2, the J call TRBJ1-4; D gene ambiguous. CDR1 is LGHNA, CDR2 YNFKEQ, per germline. This CDR3 region has 16 residues. V lost 0 bases and J 4 bases, leaving 12 bases between the germline ends. The chain's CDR3 is CASSQDGGGNNEKLFF. The DNA for the CDR3 is TGTGCCAGCAGCCAAGATGGAGGCGGCAATAATGAAAAACTGTTTTTT.

J is TRBJ1-4 and V is TRBV7-9; TRBD1 is a possible D gene (5 bases). The CDR3 covers 16 residues. Between the trimmed V and J ends, which lost 5 bases and 4 bases, there was a span of 17 bases. CDR1 SEHNR and CDR2 FQNEAQ come from the germline V gene (reference sequence). The CDR3 bases are TGTGCCAGCAGCCTCCGGGACGGAACCCATAATGAAAAACTGTTTTTT. It encodes CASSLRDGTHNEKLFF.